This T cell receptor beta chain was sequenced for a study of cytomegalovirus exposure and HLA in healthy donors. Study-wide findings and caveats: On later analysis, the bulk of CMV-associated TCR beta chains appeared to be HLA-restricted.

The PCR made use of 60 Vbeta and 13 Jbeta primers. Generated by immunoSEQ multiplex PCR, the TCRdb table keeps only in-frame clones and is missing some. The data hold about 170,000 clones, with roughly 79% observed a single time. With 1 base removed from V and 5 bases from J, the gap between germline ends came to 4 bases. Germline assignment: CDR1 SGHTS and CDR2 YDEGEE. The CDR3 covers 12 residues. On this clone: Its antigen remains unknown. The identical CDR3 is also encoded by other nucleotide sequences in the sample.

The rearrangement links TRBV5-8 to TRBJ1-5; D remains unclear. The sample was PBMCs. This clonotype was obtained from a woman aged 18-30 years in good health and CMV-seropositive. The CDR3 spells CASSLRDQPQHF. DNA for the CDR3: TGTGCCAGCAGCTTGCGAGATCAGCCCCAGCATTTT.